Listed below are T cell receptor beta chains from one sample, sequenced in a study of CD8 T cells in ankylosing spondylitis. TCRdb redid the calling of the 5' RACE reads with MiXCR, one entry per CDR3 protein. This sample has about 400,000 distinct CDR3 sequences, with 20% to 25% found just once. Source material: blood, either unsorted or a sorted T cell fraction (not recorded which). Every receptor here comes from a male donor with ankylosing spondylitis. Each CDR3 is given with its conserved first and last residue. The D gene is left open where the match is weak. The size of a clone is reported for some rows only, either as once, few or many, or as a class for expanded clones.

>TRBV4-1|few|TRBJ1-2|TRBD1
CASRPGGGANYGYTF
TGCGCCAGCAGGCCTGGAGGGGGCGCGAACTATGGCTACACCTTC
>TRBV14|-|TRBJ2-7|-
CASSQVRAGIGTYEQYF
TGTGCCAGCAGCCAAGTTCGCGCAGGGATAGGAACCTACGAGCAGTACTTC
>TRBV11-3|few|TRBJ1-1|TRBD1
CASSRRTGEDTEAFF
TGTGCCAGCAGCCGAAGAACAGGGGAGGACACTGAAGCTTTCTTT
>TRBV29-1|few|TRBJ2-3|TRBD1
CSVSGGGAPTDTQYF
TGCAGCGTTTCAGGGGGCGGCGCTCCCACAGATACGCAGTATTTT
>TRBV20-1|-|TRBJ1-1|TRBD1
CSARGAQGGRTEAFF
TGCAGTGCTAGAGGTGCCCAGGGGGGGAGGACTGAAGCTTTCTTT
>TRBV5-1|-|TRBJ1-1|-
CASSLELGTNTEAFF
TGCGCCAGCAGCTTGGAATTAGGGACGAACACTGAAGCTTTCTTT
>TRBV19|few|TRBJ1-5|-
CASSIEGRPQHF
TGTGCCAGTAGTATAGAGGGACGGCCCCAGCATTTT
>TRBV4-3|-|TRBJ2-3|TRBD2
CASSQEASGDTDTQYF
TGCGCCAGCAGCCAAGAAGCTAGCGGGGACACAGATACGCAGTATTTT
>TRBV12-5|few|TRBJ1-2|TRBD1
CASGPGTGGDYGYTF
TGTGCTAGTGGCCCAGGGACAGGGGGCGACTATGGCTACACCTTC
>TRBV18|-|TRBJ2-1|-
CASSNLGESWGSTYNEQFF
TGTGCCAGCTCTAACCTCGGGGAGAGTTGGGGGAGTACCTACAATGAGCAGTTCTTC
>TRBV25-1|few|TRBJ2-3|-
CASSVDTQYF
TGTGCCAGCAGCGTAGATACGCAGTATTTT
>TRBV28|-|TRBJ1-1|-
CASSLPGGDTEAFF
TGTGCCAGCAGCCTCCCCGGAGGGGACACTGAAGCTTTCTTT
>TRBV20-1|-|TRBJ2-1|-
CSAQGRGERNEQFF
TGCAGTGCTCAGGGGAGGGGAGAAAGGAATGAGCAGTTCTTC
>TRBV7-2|-|TRBJ2-1|-
CASSGVAFYNEQFF
TGTGCCAGCAGCGGGGTTGCTTTCTACAATGAGCAGTTCTTC
>TRBV20-1|many|TRBJ2-1|TRBD2
CSADGGILAGGGAHNEQFF
TGCAGTGCGGATGGGGGCATACTAGCGGGAGGCGGGGCCCACAATGAGCAGTTCTTC
>TRBV5-1|few|TRBJ2-2|-
CASSLYRELFF
TGCGCCAGCAGCTTGTACCGGGAGCTGTTTTTT
>TRBV10-3|-|TRBJ1-3|-
CAISDTGTSGNTIYF
TGTGCCATCAGTGACACCGGGACATCTGGAAACACCATATATTTT
>TRBV5-1|-|TRBJ1-2|TRBD1
CASSFAAGTGSFGYGYTF
TGCGCCAGCAGCTTCGCAGCCGGGACAGGATCCTTTGGCTATGGCTACACCTTC
>TRBV7-9|-|TRBJ1-4|TRBD1
CASSSRQGQSEKLFF
TGTGCCAGCAGCTCTCGACAGGGTCAGAGTGAAAAACTGTTTTTT
>TRBV5-1|-|TRBJ2-1|-
CASSWGGGNNEQFF
TGCGCCAGCAGCTGGGGGGGCGGGAACAATGAGCAGTTCTTC
>TRBV2|-|TRBJ1-5|-
CASSVSGRQPQHF
TGTGCCAGCAGTGTCTCGGGGCGGCAGCCCCAGCATTTT
>TRBV20-1|-|TRBJ2-7|-
CSAGERYEQYF
TGCAGTGCAGGGGAGCGATACGAGCAGTACTTC
>TRBV10-3|-|TRBJ2-7|TRBD2
CAISLAGDYEQYF
TGTGCCATTTCACTAGCGGGAGACTACGAGCAGTACTTC
>TRBV5-1|-|TRBJ1-6|-
CASSLGGGRSPLHF
TGCGCCAGCAGCTTGGGAGGGGGGCGTTCACCCCTCCACTTT
>TRBV5-5|-|TRBJ1-5|-
CASSLSGGSQPQHF
TGTGCCAGCAGCTTGTCAGGTGGGTCTCAGCCCCAGCATTTT
>TRBV29-1|-|TRBJ1-1|TRBD1
CSVSDRGFTEAFF
TGCAGCGTCTCTGACAGGGGGTTCACTGAAGCTTTCTTT
>TRBV11-1|-|TRBJ2-5|-
CASSSPGSTGRAPWTQYF
TGTGCCAGCAGCTCCCCAGGGTCGACAGGGAGGGCGCCGTGGACCCAGTACTTC
>TRBV7-3|-|TRBJ2-7|-
CASIITTNRVYEQYF
TGTGCCAGCATCATTACGACTAACAGGGTCTACGAGCAGTACTTC
>TRBV4-1|-|TRBJ2-1|TRBD1
CASSQDRGRTGVQFF
TGCGCCAGCAGCCAAGACCGCGGGCGGACAGGGGTTCAGTTCTTC
>TRBV25-1|few|TRBJ2-4|TRBD2
CASSELAEGSIQYF
TGTGCCAGCAGTGAACTAGCGGAGGGGAGCATTCAGTACTTC
>TRBV13|-|TRBJ2-2|-
CASSAGDGSWNTGELFF
TGTGCCAGCAGCGCAGGAGATGGCTCCTGGAACACCGGGGAGCTGTTTTTT
>TRBV3-1|few|TRBJ2-4|TRBD2
CASSQDLASGGIQYF
TGTGCCAGCAGCCAAGATTTGGCTAGCGGAGGCATTCAGTACTTC
>TRBV20-1|-|TRBJ2-7|TRBD1
CSASGQGAYEQYF
TGCAGTGCTAGCGGACAGGGGGCATACGAGCAGTACTTC
>TRBV10-3|-|TRBJ2-1|TRBD2
CAIRSQGGTSGSKIEQFF
TGTGCCATCAGAAGCCAGGGGGGGACTAGCGGGAGCAAAATTGAGCAGTTCTTC
>TRBV7-2|-|TRBJ2-3|TRBD2
CASSLVSGRTDTQYF
TGTGCCAGCAGCTTAGTAAGCGGGAGAACAGATACGCAGTATTTT
>TRBV27|few|TRBJ1-3|-
CASSLSGRDSGNTIYF
TGTGCCAGCAGTTTATCCGGCAGAGACTCTGGAAACACCATATATTTT
>TRBV13|few|TRBJ2-7|TRBD1
CASSRDRGPYEQYF
TGTGCCAGCAGCCGTGACAGGGGGCCGTACGAGCAGTACTTC
>TRBV6-5|few|TRBJ2-7|TRBD1
CASSYRDRATEQYF
TGTGCCAGCAGTTACAGGGACAGGGCCACCGAGCAGTACTTC
>TRBV5-1|many|TRBJ2-7|-
CASSPRDIPRYEQYF
TGCGCCAGCAGCCCCCGGGATATCCCCAGATACGAGCAGTACTTC
>TRBV5-1|few|TRBJ2-5|TRBD1
CASSHGQDQETQYF
TGCGCCAGCAGCCACGGACAGGACCAAGAGACCCAGTACTTC
>TRBV6-2/TRBV6-3|few|TRBJ2-6|-
CASRDEPSGANVLTF
TGTGCCAGCAGGGACGAACCCTCTGGGGCCAACGTCCTGACTTTC
>TRBV24-1|-|TRBJ2-5|-
CATSDPAGQISYQETQYF
TGTGCCACCAGTGACCCGGCGGGGCAGATTTCGTACCAAGAGACCCAGTACTTC
>TRBV6-2/TRBV6-3|-|TRBJ1-2|TRBD1
CASSRNPRDREPFYGYTF
TGTGCCAGCAGCCGAAACCCCCGTGACAGGGAGCCCTTCTATGGCTACACCTTC
>TRBV28|few|TRBJ2-1|-
CASSLSLTGYNEQFF
TGTGCCAGCAGTTTGTCCTTGACAGGCTACAATGAGCAGTTCTTC
>TRBV10-3|-|TRBJ1-2|-
CAISKGNNHQDYGYTF
TGTGCCATCAGCAAGGGAAACAATCACCAAGACTATGGCTACACCTTC
>TRBV2|few|TRBJ2-3|TRBD2
CASSELAGGGDTQYF
TGTGCCAGCAGTGAGCTAGCGGGAGGAGGTGATACGCAGTATTTT
>TRBV12-3/TRBV12-4|many|TRBJ2-7|TRBD1
CASNRQGELYEQYF
TGTGCCAGCAACCGACAGGGGGAATTGTACGAGCAGTACTTC
>TRBV5-1|-|TRBJ2-1|-
CASSLGLVPNEQFF
TGCGCCAGCAGCTTGGGACTAGTCCCCAATGAGCAGTTCTTC
>TRBV20-1|few|TRBJ2-7|TRBD2
CSARTSGAREQYF
TGCAGTGCTAGGACTAGCGGAGCGAGGGAGCAGTACTTC
>TRBV5-1|-|TRBJ2-3|TRBD1
CASSPGQGDTDTQYF
TGCGCCAGCAGCCCAGGACAGGGCGACACAGATACGCAGTATTTT
>TRBV19|few|TRBJ1-1|-
CASTTWRGRGYTEAFF
TGTGCCAGTACCACCTGGAGGGGACGGGGTTACACTGAAGCTTTCTTT
>TRBV29-1|-|TRBJ2-7|TRBD1
CSAQGGQGNEQYF
TGCAGCGCCCAAGGGGGACAGGGAAACGAGCAGTACTTC
>TRBV3-1|-|TRBJ2-2|TRBD2
CASSPRERGNTGELFF
TGTGCCAGCAGCCCGAGAGAGCGGGGAAACACCGGGGAGCTGTTTTTT
>TRBV2|-|TRBJ1-4|TRBD1
CASNLNGQGDEKLFF
TGTGCCAGCAACCTAAACGGACAGGGGGACGAAAAACTGTTTTTT
>TRBV6-1|-|TRBJ1-4|-
CASLGWNNEKLFF
TGTGCCAGCTTGGGGTGGAACAATGAAAAACTGTTTTTT